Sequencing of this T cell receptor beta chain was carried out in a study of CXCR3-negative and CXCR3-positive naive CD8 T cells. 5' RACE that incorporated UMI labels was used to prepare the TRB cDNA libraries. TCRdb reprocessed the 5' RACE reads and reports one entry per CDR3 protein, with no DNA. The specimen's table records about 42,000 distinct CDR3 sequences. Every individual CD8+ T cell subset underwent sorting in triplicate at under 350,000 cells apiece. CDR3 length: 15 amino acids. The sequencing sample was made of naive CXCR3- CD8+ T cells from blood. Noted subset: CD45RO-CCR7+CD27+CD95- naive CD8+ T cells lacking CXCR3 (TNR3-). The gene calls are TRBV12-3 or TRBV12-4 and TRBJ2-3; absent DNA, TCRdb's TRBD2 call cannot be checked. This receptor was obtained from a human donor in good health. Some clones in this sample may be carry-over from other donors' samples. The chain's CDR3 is CASSLGTRTADTQYF.